The present T cell receptor beta chain was sequenced within a study of graft-versus-host responses after intestinal transplantation (dated by TCRdb to the early 2020s). Notes on the research overall: Multivisceral, liver-intestinal, or isolated intestinal transplants were received by the recipients. Alloreactive clones were identified by sequencing pre-transplant mixed lymphocyte reaction products and comparing them with unstimulated pre-transplant donor and recipient T cells. Donor T cell macrochimerism was defined as a peak of at least 4% donor T cells among recipient peripheral blood mononuclear cells. Samples from a few later patients were sequenced in-house on an Illumina MiSeq with MiXCR processing rather than by the commercial service. Of the roughly 25 intestinal transplant recipients enrolled in the cohort, one of whom was a retransplant, a few patients without pretransplant specimens were excluded. After intestinal transplantation, graft-versus-host and host-versus-graft alloreactive T cell clones in the graft, circulation and bone marrow were tracked using bulk TCR-beta CDR3 sequencing. Every recipient was given anti-thymocyte globulin induction, followed by 2 to 4 years of maintenance tacrolimus and steroids.

Libraries were made using the immunoSEQ multiplex PCR assay. For most patients, genomic DNA was isolated with the Qiagen DNeasy Blood and Tissue Kit and shipped frozen to Adaptive Biotechnologies for TCR sequencing. For most patients, high-throughput TCR-beta CDR3 sequencing of genomic DNA was performed by Adaptive Biotechnologies. In the authors' own workflow: TCR sequencing data were retrieved from Adaptive's ImmunoSEQ software for more than 15 patients, whereas a few other patients were processed with MiXCR and VDJtools. CD4 versus CD8 sorting errors were corrected by removing sequences found in both subsets at a frequency ratio below 5:1. CDR3 nucleotide sequences shared between donor and recipient were removed because their origin could not be assigned. Alloreactive clones required at least 2-fold expansion over unstimulated cells and minimum CFSE-low frequency of 0.002% (template counts) or 0.001% (read counts). Mappable clones were those detected in sequenced pre-transplant spleen, lymph node, or MLR CFSE-low populations of the donor or recipient. Cumulative frequency of alloreactive clones was calculated as a percentage of all sequences weighted by copy number. The clones in this table, taken by TCRdb from immuneACCESS, are in-frame only. Not every clone is retained; where verified, under half of the shortfall comes from an unresolved V gene, and the cause of the rest is unknown. V and J calls and clone size are copied from that table; D and trimming were computed from the DNA. The sample has about 50,000 clones on record, 70% to 85% of them singletons. About 0.43% of the sample comes from the top ten.

About this clone itself: There is no known antigen for this receptor. The junction departs from the called germline gene at one end, perhaps through a read error.

This sample's time point label indicates: cells obtained before transplantation from donor or recipient. CD3+CD4+ and CD3+CD8+ populations were FACS-sorted from unstimulated pre-transplant donor and recipient cells taken from spleen or lymph nodes. The CDR3 holds 15 amino acids from the cysteine to the phenylalanine. Of the read, only the CDR3 DNA is kept; its 45 bases are in frame from base 1. The germline V gene (reference sequence) specifies MNHNY as CDR1 and SVGAGI as CDR2. Results the study describes overall, beyond this receptor: Early after transplant, peak levels of circulating GvH clones were associated with declines in HvG clones. The conclusions were limited by the relatively low number and heterogeneity of the intestinal transplant patients. GvH clones were detected in recipient bone marrow, and some appeared earlier in ileal mucosa or blood, consistent with an intestinal mucosal origin. In patients with donor T cell macrochimerism, the allografts had high GvH to HvG T cell clonal ratios.

Sequencing used unstimulated CD4+ T cells sorted from spleen or lymph node cells, obtained before transplant. The clonotype comes from a human donor who was the organ donor for an intestinal transplant. This sequence uses TRBV6-6 and TRBJ2-5, with 11 bases in between that match TRBD1. CDR3 reads: CASSQRTGGAETRYF. DNA sequence: TGTGCCAGCAGTCAGCGGACAGGGGGCGCAGAGACCCGGTACTTC.